The T cell receptor (beta chain) described here comes from a study of long-term antiretroviral therapy in people with HIV. This CDR3 contains 12 residues. CDR1 is LNHDA and CDR2 is SQIVND in the germline V gene (reference sequence). V lost 6 bases and J lost 6, with 8 bases in between. Survey level was the resolution at which the v3.0 immunoSEQ assay ran. Clones were read by immunoSEQ multiplex PCR, and TCRdb kept only the in-frame ones, dropping some. The sample shows some 17,000 clones, about 84% of them seen only once. The sequences come from unsorted PBMCs, collected about 1.3 years before starting antiretroviral therapy. The chain links TRBV19 to TRBJ1-4, with D unresolved. This TCR derives from a man aged 25-45 years with HIV. The CDR3 loop reads CASRNDDEKLFF. The CDR3 DNA sequence: TGTGCCAGTAGGAACGACGATGAAAAACTGTTTTTT.